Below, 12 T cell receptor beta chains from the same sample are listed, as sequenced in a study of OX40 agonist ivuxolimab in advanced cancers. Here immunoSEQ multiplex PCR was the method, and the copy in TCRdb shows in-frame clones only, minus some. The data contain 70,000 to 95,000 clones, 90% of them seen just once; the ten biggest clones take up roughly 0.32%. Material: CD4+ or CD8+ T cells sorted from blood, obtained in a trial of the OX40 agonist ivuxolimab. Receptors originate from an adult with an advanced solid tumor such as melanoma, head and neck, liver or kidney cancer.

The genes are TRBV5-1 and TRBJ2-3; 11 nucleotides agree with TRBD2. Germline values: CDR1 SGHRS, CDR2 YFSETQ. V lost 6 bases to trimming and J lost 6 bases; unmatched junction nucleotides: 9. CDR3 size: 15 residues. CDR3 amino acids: CASTRGSGGVDTQYF. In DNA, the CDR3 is TGCGCCAGCACCAGGGGTAGCGGGGGGGTTGATACGCAGTATTTT.

The chain's CDR3 is CASTPPRKQEKLFF. DNA for the CDR3: TGTGCCAGCACCCCGCCAAGGAAACAGGAAAAACTGTTTTTT. This chain links TRBV6-1 with TRBJ1-4; D is unclear. The length of the CDR3 is 14 residues. Germline-derived CDR1 and CDR2 are MNHNS and SASEGT. The V end lost 7 bases, the J end lost 8 bases, and 17 bases lay between the germline ends.

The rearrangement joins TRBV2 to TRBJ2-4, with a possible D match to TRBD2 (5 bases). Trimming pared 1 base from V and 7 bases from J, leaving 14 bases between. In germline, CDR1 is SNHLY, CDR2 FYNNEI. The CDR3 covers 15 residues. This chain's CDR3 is CASSEVRTAGNIQYF. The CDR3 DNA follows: TGTGCCAGCAGTGAAGTACGGACTGCCGGGAACATTCAGTACTTC.

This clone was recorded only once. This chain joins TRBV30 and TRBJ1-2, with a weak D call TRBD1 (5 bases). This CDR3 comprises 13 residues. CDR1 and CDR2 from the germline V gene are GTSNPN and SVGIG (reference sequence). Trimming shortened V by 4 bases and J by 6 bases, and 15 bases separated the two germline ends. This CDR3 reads CAWIRYAGNGYTF. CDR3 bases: TGTGCCTGGATACGCTATGCAGGGAATGGCTACACCTTC. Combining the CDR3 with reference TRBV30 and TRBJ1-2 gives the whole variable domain SQTIHQWPATLVQPVGSPLSLECTVEGTSNPNLYWYRQAAGRGLQLLFYSVGIGQISSEVPQNLSASRPQDRQFILSSKKLLLSDSGFYLCAWIRYAGNGYTFGSGTRLTVV.

CDR3 bases: TGTGCCAGCAGCAAGACAGGGTCAGGGGCCAACGTCCTGACTTTC. It encodes CASSKTGSGANVLTF. The rearrangement joins TRBV11-1 to TRBJ2-6; the match to TRBD1 covers 7 bases. Losses at the gene ends were 5 bases for V and 4 bases for J; bases not matched to a gene: 5. The CDR3 runs 15 residues. Looked up from germline, CDR1 is SGHAT and CDR2 is FQDESV (reference sequence).

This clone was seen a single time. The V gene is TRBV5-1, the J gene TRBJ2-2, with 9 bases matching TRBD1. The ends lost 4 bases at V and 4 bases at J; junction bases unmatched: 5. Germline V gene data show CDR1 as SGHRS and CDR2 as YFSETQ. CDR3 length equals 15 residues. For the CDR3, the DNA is TGCGCCAGCAGCCCGGACAGGGGCGTCACCGGGGAGCTGTTTTTT. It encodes CASSPDRGVTGELFF.

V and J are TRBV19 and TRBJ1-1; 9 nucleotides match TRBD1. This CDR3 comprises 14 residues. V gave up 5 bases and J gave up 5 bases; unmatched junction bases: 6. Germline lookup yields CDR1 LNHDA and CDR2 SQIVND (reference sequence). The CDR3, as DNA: TGTGCCAGTAGTGGGTACAGGGGGCAGACTGAAGCTTTCTTT. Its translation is CASSGYRGQTEAFF.

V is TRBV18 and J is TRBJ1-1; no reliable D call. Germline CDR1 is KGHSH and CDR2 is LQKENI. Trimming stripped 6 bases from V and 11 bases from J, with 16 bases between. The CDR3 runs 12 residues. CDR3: CASSSTQFDAFF. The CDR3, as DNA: TGTGCCAGCTCCTCCACTCAGTTCGACGCTTTCTTT.

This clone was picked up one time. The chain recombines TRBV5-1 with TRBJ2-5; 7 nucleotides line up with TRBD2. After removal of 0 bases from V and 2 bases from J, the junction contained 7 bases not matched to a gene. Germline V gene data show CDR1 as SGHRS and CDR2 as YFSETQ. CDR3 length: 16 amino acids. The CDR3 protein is CASSLVAGEGQETQYF. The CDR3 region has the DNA TGCGCCAGCAGCTTGGTTGCGGGGGAAGGGCAAGAGACCCAGTACTTC.

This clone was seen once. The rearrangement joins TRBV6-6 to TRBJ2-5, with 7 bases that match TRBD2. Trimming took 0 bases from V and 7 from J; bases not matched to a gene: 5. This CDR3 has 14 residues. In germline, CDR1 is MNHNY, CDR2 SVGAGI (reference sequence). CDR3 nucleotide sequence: TGTGCCAGCAGTTACTCGAGCGGGGAGGGGACCCAGTACTTC. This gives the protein CASSYSSGEGTQYF.

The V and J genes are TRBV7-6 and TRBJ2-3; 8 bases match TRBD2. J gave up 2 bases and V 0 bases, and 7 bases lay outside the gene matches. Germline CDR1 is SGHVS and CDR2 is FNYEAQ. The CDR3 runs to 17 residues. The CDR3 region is CASSLAQSGGPTDTQYF. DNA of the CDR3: TGTGCCAGCAGCTTAGCCCAAAGCGGGGGTCCCACAGATACGCAGTATTTT.

The CDR3: CASSFGTGQETQYF. CDR3 nucleotides: TGTGCCAGCAGTTTTGGGACAGGCCAAGAGACCCAGTACTTC. This chain joins TRBV28 and TRBJ2-5; 8 bases fit TRBD1. CDR3 length: 14 amino acids. Losses at the gene ends were 3 bases for V and 1 base for J; bases not matched to a gene: 1. Germline V gene sequence: CDR1 MDHEN, CDR2 SYDVKM. The whole variable domain, filled in from reference TRBV28 and TRBJ2-5, reads DVKVTQSSRYLVKRTGEKVFLECVQDMDHENMFWYRQDPGLGLRLIYFSYDVKMKEKGDIPEGYSVSREKKERFSLILESASTNQTSMYLCASSFGTGQETQYFGPGTRLLVL.